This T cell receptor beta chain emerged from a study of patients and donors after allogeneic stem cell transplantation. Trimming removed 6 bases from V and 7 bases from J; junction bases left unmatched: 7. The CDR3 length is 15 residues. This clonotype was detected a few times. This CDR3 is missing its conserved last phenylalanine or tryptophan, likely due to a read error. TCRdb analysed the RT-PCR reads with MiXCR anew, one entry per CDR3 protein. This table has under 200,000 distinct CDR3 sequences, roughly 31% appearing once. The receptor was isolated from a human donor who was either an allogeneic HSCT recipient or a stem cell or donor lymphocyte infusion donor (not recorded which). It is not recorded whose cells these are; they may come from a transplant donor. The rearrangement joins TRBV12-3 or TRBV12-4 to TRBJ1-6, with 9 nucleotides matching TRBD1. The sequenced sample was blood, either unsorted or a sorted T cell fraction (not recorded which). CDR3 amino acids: CASSLQGAGNSPLHL. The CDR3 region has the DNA TGTGCCAGCAGCCTACAGGGGGCAGGGAATTCACCCCTCCACCTT.